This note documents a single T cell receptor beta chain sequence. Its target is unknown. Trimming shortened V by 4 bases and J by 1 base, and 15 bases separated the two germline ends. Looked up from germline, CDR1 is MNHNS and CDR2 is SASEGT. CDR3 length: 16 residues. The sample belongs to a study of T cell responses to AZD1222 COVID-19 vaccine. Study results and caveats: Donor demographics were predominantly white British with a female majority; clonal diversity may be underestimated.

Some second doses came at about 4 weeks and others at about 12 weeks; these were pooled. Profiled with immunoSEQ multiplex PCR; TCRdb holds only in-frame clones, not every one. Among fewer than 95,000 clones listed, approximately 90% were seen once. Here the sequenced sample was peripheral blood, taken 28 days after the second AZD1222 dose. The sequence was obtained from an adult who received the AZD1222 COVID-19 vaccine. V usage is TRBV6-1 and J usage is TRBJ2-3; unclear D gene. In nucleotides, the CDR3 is TGTGCCAGCAGTGGTTGGCTACTCGATCGCACAGATACGCAGTATTTT. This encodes CASSGWLLDRTDTQYF.